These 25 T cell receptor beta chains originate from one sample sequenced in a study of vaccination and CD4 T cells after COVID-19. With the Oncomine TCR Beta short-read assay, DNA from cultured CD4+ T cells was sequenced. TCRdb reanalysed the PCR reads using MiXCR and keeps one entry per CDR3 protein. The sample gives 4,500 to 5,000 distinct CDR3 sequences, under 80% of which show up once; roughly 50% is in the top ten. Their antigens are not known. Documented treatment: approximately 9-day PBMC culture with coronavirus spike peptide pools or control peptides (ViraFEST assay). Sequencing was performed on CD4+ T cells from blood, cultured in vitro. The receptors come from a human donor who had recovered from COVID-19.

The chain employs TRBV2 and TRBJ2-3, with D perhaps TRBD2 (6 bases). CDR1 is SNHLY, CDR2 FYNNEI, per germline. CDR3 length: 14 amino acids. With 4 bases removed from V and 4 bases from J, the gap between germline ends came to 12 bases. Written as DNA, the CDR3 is TGTGCCAGCAGTGGGGGGGTGGACGCAGATACGCAGTATTTT. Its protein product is CASSGGVDADTQYF.

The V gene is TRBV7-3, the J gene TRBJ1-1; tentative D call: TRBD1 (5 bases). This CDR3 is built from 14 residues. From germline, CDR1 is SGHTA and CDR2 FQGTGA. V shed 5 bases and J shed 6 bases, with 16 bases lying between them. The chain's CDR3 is CASSLRGGMAEAFF. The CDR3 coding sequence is TGTGCCAGCAGCCTAAGGGGTGGGATGGCTGAAGCTTTCTTT.

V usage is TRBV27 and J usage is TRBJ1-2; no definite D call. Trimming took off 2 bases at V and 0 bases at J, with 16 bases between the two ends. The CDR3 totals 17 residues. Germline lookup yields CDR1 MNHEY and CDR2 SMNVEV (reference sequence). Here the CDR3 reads CASSLPQLTNTNYGYTF. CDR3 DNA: TGTGCCAGCAGTTTACCTCAGCTCACGAATACTAACTATGGCTACACCTTC.

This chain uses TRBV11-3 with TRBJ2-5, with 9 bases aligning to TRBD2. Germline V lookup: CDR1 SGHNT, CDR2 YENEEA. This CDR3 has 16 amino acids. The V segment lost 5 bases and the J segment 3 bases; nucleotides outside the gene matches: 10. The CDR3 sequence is CASSRSSASGEETQYF. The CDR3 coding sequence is TGTGCCAGCAGCCGTAGCTCGGCTAGCGGGGAAGAGACCCAGTACTTC.

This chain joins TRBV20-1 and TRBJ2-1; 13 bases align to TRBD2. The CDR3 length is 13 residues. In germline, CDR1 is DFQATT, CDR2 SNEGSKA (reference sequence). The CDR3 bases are TGCAGCCCAGGACTAGCGGGAGTGGGGGAGCAGTTCTTC. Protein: CSPGLAGVGEQFF.

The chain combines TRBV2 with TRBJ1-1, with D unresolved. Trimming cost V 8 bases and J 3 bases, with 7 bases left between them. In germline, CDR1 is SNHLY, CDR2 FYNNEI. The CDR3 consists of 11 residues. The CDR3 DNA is TGTGCCAGCTTATGGGACACTGAAGCTTTCTTT. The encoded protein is CASLWDTEAFF.

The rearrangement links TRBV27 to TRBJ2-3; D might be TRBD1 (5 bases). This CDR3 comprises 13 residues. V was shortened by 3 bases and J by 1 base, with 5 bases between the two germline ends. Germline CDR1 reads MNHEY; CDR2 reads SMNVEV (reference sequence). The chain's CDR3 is CASSFRGTDTQYF. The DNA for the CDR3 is TGTGCCAGCAGTTTCAGGGGCACAGATACGCAGTATTTT.

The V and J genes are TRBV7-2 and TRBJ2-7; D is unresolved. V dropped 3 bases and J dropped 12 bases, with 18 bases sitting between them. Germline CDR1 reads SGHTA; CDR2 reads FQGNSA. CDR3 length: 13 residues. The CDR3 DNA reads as TGTGCCAGCAGCTTTGGTGGGGTAGAGGAGTCGTACTTC. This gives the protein CASSFGGVEESYF.

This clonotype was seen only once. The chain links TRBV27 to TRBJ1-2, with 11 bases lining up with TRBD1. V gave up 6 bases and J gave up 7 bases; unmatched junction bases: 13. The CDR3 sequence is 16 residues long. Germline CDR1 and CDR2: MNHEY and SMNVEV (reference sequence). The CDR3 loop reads CASRRTGQGALSGYTF. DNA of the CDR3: TGTGCCAGCAGGCGGACAGGACAGGGGGCCCTCTCTGGCTACACCTTC.

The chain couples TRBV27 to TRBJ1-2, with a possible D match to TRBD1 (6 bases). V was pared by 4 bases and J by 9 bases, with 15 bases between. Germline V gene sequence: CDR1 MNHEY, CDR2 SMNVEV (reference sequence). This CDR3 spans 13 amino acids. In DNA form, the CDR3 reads TGTGCCAGCAGTTCCGGGACAACCCGGAGCTACACCTTC. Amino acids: CASSSGTTRSYTF.

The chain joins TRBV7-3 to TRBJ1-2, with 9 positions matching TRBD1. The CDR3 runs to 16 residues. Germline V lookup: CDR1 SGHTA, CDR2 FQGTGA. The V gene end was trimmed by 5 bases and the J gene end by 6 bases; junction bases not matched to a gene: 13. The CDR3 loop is CASSLNPGQGSHGYTF. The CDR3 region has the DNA TGTGCCAGCAGCCTAAATCCGGGACAGGGCTCCCATGGCTACACCTTC. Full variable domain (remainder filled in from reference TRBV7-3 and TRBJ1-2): GAGVSQTPSNKVTEKGKYVELRCDPISGHTALYWYRQSLGQGPEFLIYFQGTGAADDSGLPNDRFFAVRPEGSVSTLKIQRTERGDSAVYLCASSLNPGQGSHGYTFGSGTRLTVV.

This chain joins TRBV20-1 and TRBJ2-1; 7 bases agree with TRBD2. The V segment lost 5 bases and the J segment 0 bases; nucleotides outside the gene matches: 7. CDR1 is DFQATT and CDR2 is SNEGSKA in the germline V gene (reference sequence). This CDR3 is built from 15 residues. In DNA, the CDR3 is TGCAGTGCTTCCGGGGGGTTCAGCTCCTACAATGAGCAGTTCTTC. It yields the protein CSASGGFSSYNEQFF.

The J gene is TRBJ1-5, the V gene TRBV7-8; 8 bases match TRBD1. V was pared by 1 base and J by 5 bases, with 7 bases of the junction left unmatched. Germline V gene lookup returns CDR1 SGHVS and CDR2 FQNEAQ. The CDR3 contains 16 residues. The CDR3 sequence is CASSLGTGRDDQPQHF. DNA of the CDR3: TGTGCCAGCAGCTTAGGGACAGGGAGGGATGATCAGCCCCAGCATTTT.

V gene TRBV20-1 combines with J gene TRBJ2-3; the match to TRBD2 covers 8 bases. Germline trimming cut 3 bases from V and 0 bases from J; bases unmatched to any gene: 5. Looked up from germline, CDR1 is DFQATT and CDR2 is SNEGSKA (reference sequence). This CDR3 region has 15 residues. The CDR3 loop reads CSASGASGSTDTQYF. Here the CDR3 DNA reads TGCAGTGCTAGCGGTGCTAGCGGGAGCACAGATACGCAGTATTTT.

The CDR3 sequence is CASSPGLAGVTAQYF. The CDR3 nucleotides are TGTGCCAGCAGTCCGGGACTAGCGGGAGTTACGGCCCAGTACTTC. The V gene is TRBV27, the J gene TRBJ2-5, with 14 bases identical to TRBD2. This CDR3 is 15 amino acids long. The J segment lost 9 bases and the V segment lost 5 bases, leaving 8 bases of the junction unmatched. Germline CDR1 is MNHEY and CDR2 is SMNVEV (reference sequence).

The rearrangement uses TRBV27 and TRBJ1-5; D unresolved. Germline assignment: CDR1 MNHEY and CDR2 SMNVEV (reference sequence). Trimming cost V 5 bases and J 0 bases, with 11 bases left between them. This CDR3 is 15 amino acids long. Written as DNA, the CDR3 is TGTGCCAGCAGTCCTCGGTCCACTAGCAATCAGCCCCAGCATTTT. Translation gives CASSPRSTSNQPQHF.

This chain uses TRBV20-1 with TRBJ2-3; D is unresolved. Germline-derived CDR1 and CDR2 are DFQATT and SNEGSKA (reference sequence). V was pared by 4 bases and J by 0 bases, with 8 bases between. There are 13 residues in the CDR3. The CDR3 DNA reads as TGCAGTGCTATACAAATTAGCACAGATACGCAGTATTTT. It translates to CSAIQISTDTQYF.

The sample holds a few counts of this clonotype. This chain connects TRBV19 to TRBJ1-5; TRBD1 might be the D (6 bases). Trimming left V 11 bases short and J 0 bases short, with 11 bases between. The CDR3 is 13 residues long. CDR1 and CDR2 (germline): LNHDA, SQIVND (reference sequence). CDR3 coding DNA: TGTGCCGGGGGGGGCAGTAGCAATCAGCCCCAGCATTTT. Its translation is CAGGGSSNQPQHF.

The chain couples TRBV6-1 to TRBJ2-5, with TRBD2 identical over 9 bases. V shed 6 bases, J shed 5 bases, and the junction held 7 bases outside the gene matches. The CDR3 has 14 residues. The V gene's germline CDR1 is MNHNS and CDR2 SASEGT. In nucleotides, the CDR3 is TGTGCCAGCAGCTTGGGCGGGGGGGAGGAGACCCAGTACTTC. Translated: CASSLGGGEETQYF.

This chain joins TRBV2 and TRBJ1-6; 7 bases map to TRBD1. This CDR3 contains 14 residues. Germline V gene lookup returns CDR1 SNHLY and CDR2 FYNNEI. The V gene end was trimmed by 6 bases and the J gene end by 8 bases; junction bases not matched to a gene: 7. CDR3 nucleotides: TGTGCCAGCAGGGAGACAGGGTTTTATTCACCCCTCCACTTT. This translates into CASRETGFYSPLHF.

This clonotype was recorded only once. The CDR3 loop is CSASREAIYNEQFF. The CDR3 nucleotides are TGCAGTGCTAGCCGGGAGGCGATCTACAATGAGCAGTTCTTC. The V gene is TRBV20-1, the J gene TRBJ2-1, with TRBD2 matching over 7 bases. Germline CDR1 is DFQATT and CDR2 is SNEGSKA (reference sequence). Trimming took 3 bases from V and 3 from J; bases not matched to a gene: 5. The CDR3 is 14 residues long.

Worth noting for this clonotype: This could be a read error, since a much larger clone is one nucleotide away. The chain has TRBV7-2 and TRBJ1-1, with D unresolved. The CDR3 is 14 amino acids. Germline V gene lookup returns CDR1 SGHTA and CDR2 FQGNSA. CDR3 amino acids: CVSLETPWDTEAFF. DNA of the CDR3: TGTGTCAGCTTGGAGACACCTTGGGACACTGAAGCTTTCTTT.

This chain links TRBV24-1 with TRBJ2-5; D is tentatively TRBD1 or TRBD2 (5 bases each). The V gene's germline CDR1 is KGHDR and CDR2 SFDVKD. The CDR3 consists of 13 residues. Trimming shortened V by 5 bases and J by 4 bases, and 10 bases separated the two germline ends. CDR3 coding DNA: TGTGCCACCAGTGTCCAGGGAGCAGAGACCCAGTACTTC. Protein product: CATSVQGAETQYF.

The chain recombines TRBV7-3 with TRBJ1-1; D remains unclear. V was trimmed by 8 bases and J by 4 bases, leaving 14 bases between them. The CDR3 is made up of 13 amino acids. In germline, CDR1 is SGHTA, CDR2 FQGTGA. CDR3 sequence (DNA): TGTGCCAGCTCCCGGGCCCGGGGCACTGAAGCTTTCTTT. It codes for CASSRARGTEAFF.

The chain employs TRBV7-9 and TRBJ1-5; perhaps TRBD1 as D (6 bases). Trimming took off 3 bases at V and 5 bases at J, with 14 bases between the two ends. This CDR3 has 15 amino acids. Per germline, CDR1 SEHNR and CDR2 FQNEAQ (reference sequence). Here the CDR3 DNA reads TGTGCCAGCAGCTTGGCAGGGGCCACTGATCAGCCCCAGCATTTT. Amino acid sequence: CASSLAGATDQPQHF.